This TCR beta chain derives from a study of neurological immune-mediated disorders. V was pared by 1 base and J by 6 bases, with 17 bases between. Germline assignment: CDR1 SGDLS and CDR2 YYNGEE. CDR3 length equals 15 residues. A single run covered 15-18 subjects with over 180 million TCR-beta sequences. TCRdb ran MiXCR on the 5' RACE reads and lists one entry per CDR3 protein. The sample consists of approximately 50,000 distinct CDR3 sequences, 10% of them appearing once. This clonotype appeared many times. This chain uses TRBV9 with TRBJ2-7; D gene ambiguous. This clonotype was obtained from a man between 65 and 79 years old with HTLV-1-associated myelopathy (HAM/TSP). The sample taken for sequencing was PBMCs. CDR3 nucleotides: TGTGCCAGCAGCGTAAACCCCGGTCCCGAAGCCGAGCAGTACTTC. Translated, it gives CASSVNPGPEAEQYF.